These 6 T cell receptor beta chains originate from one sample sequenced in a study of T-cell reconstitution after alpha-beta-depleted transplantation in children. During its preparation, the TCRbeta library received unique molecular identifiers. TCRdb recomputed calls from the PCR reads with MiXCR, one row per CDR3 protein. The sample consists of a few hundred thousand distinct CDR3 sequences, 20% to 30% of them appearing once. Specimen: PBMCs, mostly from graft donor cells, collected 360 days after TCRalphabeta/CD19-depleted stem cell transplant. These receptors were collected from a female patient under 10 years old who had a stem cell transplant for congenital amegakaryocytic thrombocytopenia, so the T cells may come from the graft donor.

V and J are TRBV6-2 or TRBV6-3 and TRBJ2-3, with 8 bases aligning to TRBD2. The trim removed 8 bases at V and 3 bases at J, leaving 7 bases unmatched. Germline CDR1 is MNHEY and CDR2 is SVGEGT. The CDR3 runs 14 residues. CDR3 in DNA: TGTGCCAGCCGGGGGGGGATAGAGACAGATACGCAGTATTTT. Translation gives CASRGGIETDTQYF.

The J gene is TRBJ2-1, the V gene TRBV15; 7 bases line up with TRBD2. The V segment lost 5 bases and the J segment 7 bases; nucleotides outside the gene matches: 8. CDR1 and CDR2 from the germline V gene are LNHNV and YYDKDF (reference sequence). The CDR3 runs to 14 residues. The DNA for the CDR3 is TGTGCCACCAGCTTCAGGACTAGGAGAAATGAGCAGTTCTTC. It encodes CATSFRTRRNEQFF. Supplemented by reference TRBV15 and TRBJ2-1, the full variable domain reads DAMVIQNPRYQVTQFGKPVTLSCSQTLNHNVMYWYQQKSSQAPKLLFHYYDKDFNNEADTPDNFQSRRPNTSFCFLDIRSPGLGDTAMYLCATSFRTRRNEQFFGPGTRLTVL.

The CDR3 sequence is CASSQGWLGGVTEAFF. In DNA form, the CDR3 reads TGCGCCAGCAGCCAAGGCTGGTTGGGGGGAGTCACTGAAGCTTTCTTT. The V call is TRBV4-1, the J call TRBJ1-1; D possibly corresponds to TRBD1 (5 bases). The germline V gene has CDR1 MGHRA and CDR2 YSYEKL. Between the trimmed V and J ends, which lost 1 base and 4 bases, there was a span of 16 bases. The CDR3 has 16 amino acids.

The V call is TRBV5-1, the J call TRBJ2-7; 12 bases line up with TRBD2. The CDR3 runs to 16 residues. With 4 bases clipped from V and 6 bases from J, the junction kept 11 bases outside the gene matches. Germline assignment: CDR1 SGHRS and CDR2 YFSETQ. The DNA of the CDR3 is TGCGCCAGCAGCCAGGCCAGATCTAGCGGGAGGGGCGAGCAGTACTTC. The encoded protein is CASSQARSSGRGEQYF.

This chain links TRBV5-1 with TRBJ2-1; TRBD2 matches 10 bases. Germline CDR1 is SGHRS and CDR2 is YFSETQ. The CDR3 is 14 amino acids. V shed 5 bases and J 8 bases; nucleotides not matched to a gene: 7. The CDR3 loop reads CASSLAGESDEQFF. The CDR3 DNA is TGCGCCAGCAGTCTAGCGGGAGAGAGTGATGAGCAGTTCTTC.

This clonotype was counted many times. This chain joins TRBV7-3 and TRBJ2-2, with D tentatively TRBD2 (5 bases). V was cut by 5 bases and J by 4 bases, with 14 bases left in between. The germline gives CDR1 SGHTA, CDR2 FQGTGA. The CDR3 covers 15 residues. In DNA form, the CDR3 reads TGTGCCAGCAGCCGAAGTAGTCGGGGCACCGGGGAGCTGTTTTTT. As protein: CASSRSSRGTGELFF.